This TCR beta chain emerged from a study of blood T cell repertoires in COVID-19. Study context: COVID-19 samples from acute and convalescent phases originated in the United States, Italy and Spain. In each case, the material was cDNA or gDNA derived from T cells, B-cell-depleted T cells, or PBMCs.

The germline gives CDR1 LGHNA, CDR2 YSLEER. CDR3 size: 11 residues. The authors' processing: Nucleated cell counts were estimated from reference gene primer amplification. Only in-frame clones appear in the TCRdb table, and some are missing; sequencing was by immunoSEQ multiplex PCR. D and trimming were read from the DNA, whereas the V and J calls and clone size are those reported in that table. The data hold 15,000 or so clones, with around 88% observed a single time. Comment on this clone: The junction departs from the called germline gene at one end, perhaps through a read error.

The chain employs TRBV4-3 and TRBJ2-7; weak D call: TRBD1 (6 bases). Material: peripheral blood. The origin of this receptor is a human donor in a cohort sampled during active COVID-19. Here the CDR3 reads CASSQELQGKF. The CDR3 DNA reads as TGCGCCAGCAGCCAAGAGTTACAGGGTAAATTC.